This entry concerns a single T cell receptor beta chain. This sample stems from a study of blood T cell repertoires in COVID-19. Germline V lookup: CDR1 GTSNPN, CDR2 SVGIG (reference sequence). The CDR3 runs 15 residues. V was pared by 0 bases and J by 6 bases, with 17 bases between. Assay: immunoSEQ multiplex PCR; the TCRdb copy retains only in-frame clones and omits some. The table records 450,000 to 600,000 clones, about 90% of them present only once. This sequence joins TRBV30 and TRBJ1-1, with D perhaps TRBD1 (5 bases). Sequenced: PBMCs or T cells enriched from blood (not recorded which). This clonotype originated in a young woman who had recovered from COVID-19. This CDR3 reads CAWSVPRTPRPEAFF. The CDR3 DNA is TGTGCCTGGAGTGTACCCCGGACACCTAGACCTGAAGCTTTCTTT.